This T cell receptor beta chain was sequenced during a study of blood T cell repertoires in COVID-19. About the research overall: Whether acute or convalescent, the COVID-19 samples came from the United States, Italy and Spain. The analysed material was cDNA or gDNA that came from T cells, B-cell-depleted T cells, or PBMCs.

This CDR3 contains 14 residues. Per the germline V gene, CDR1 is LGHDT and CDR2 is YNNKEL (reference sequence). Trimming cost V 10 bases and J 1 base, with 16 bases left between them. Profiling relied on immunoSEQ multiplex PCR, and the TCRdb table lists in-frame clones only, not all of them. The sample carries about 150,000 clones, around 84% recorded once. The sequencing input was peripheral blood. The source of this sequence is a woman aged 55-69 years with COVID-19, enrolled during active disease. The gene calls are TRBV3-1 (or the pseudogene TRBV3-2) and TRBJ1-2, with D perhaps TRBD1 (6 bases). The CDR3 sequence: CATRGKDSNYGYTF. In DNA, the CDR3 is TGTGCCACAAGGGGTAAGGACAGTAACTATGGCTACACCTTC.